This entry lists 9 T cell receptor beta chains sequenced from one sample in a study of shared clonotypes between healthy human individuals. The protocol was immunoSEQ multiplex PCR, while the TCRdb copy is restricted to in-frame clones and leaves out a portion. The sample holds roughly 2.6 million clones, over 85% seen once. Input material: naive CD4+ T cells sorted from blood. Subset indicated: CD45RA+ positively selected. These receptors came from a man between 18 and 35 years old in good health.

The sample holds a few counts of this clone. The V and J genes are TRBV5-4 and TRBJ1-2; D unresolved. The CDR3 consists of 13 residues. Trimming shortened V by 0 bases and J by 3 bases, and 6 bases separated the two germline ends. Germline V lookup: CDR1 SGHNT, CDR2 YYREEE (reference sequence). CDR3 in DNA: TGTGCCAGCAGCTTGGTAGCTGACTATGGCTACACCTTC. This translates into CASSLVADYGYTF.

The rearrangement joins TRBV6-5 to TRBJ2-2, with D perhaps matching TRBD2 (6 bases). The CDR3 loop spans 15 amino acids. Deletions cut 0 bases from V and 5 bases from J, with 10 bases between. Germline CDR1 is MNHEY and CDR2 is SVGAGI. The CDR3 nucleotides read TGTGCCAGCAGTTACTCGAGACTAGGAACCGGGGAGCTGTTTTTT. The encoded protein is CASSYSRLGTGELFF.

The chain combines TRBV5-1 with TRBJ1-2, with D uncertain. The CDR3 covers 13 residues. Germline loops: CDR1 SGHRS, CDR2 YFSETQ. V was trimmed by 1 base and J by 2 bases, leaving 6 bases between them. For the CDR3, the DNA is TGCGCCAGCAGCTTGAACCAAAACTATGGCTACACCTTC. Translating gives CASSLNQNYGYTF.

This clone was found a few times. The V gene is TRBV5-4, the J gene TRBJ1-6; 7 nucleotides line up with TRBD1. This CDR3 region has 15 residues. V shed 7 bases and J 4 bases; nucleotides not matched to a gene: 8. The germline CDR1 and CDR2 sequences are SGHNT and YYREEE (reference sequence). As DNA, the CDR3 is TGTGCCAGCCATAGACAGGGTGGATATAATTCACCCCTCCACTTT. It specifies CASHRQGGYNSPLHF.

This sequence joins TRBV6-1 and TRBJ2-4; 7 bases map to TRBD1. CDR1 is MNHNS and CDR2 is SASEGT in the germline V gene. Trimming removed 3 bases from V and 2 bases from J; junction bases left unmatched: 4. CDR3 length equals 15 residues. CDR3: CASSDGQATKNIQYF. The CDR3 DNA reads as TGTGCCAGCAGTGATGGACAGGCCACCAAAAACATTCAGTACTTC.

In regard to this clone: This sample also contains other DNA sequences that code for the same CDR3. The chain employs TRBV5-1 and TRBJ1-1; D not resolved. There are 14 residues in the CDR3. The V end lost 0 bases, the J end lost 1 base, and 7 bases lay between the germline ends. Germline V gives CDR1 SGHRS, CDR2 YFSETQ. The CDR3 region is CASSLDPGNTEAFF. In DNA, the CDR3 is TGCGCCAGCAGCTTGGACCCGGGGAACACTGAAGCTTTCTTT. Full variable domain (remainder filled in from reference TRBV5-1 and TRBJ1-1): KAGVTQTPRYLIKTRGQQVTLSCSPISGHRSVSWYQQTPGQGLQFLFEYFSETQRNKGNFPGRFSGRQFSNSRSEMNVSTLELGDSALYLCASSLDPGNTEAFFGQGTRLTVV.

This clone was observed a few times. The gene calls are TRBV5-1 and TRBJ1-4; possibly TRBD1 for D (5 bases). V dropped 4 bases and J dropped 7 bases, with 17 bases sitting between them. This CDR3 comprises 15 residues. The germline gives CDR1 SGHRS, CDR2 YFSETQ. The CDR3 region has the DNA TGCGCCAGCAGCCTCTCGGGACTCGAGGGTGAAAAACTGTTTTTT. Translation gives CASSLSGLEGEKLFF.

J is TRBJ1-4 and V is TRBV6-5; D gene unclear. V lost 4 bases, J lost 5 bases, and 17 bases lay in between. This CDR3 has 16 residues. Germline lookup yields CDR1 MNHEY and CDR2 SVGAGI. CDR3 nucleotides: TGTGCCAGCAGTTCGGTACTATCCTTGGGGAATGAAAAACTGTTTTTT. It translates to CASSSVLSLGNEKLFF.

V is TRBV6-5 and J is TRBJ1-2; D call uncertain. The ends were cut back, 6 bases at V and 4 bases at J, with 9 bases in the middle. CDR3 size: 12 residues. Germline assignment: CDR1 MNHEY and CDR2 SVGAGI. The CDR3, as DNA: TGTGCCAGCAGGGTGGGGAGCTATGGCTACACCTTC. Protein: CASRVGSYGYTF.